This entry is about one T cell receptor beta chain. What it binds is not known. A second about 7 to 11 cycle PCR used barcoded and J-beta primers. TCRdb independently ran MiXCR on the 5' RACE reads; one entry per CDR3 protein. The sample shows over 500,000 distinct CDR3 sequences, around 27% of them seen only once. The source of the sample is a study of blood T cells in healthy people across ages. Study-wide results and limits: Possibly, changes in expanded clonotypes were confounded because donor CMV status was unknown.

CDR3 length: 14 residues. V lost 2 bases, J lost 3 bases, and 8 bases lay in between. Germline lookup yields CDR1 KGHSH and CDR2 LQKENI. Each donor's blood draw was around 9.1 milliliters of peripheral blood. Each sample used at least 6 million PBMCs. Separately, the same data were catalogued under a study of T cells of mothers and their children. From that report: Samples came from a few healthy Caucasian mothers and their six children.

This clonotype was obtained from a boy between 2 and 10 years old in good health. The chain has TRBV18 and TRBJ2-4, with D possibly called TRBD1 or TRBD2 (6 bases each). Sequenced material: blood. The CDR3 DNA sequence: TGTGCCAGCTCACCAAGGGGGGTCAAAAACATTCAGTACTTC. Its protein is CASSPRGVKNIQYF.